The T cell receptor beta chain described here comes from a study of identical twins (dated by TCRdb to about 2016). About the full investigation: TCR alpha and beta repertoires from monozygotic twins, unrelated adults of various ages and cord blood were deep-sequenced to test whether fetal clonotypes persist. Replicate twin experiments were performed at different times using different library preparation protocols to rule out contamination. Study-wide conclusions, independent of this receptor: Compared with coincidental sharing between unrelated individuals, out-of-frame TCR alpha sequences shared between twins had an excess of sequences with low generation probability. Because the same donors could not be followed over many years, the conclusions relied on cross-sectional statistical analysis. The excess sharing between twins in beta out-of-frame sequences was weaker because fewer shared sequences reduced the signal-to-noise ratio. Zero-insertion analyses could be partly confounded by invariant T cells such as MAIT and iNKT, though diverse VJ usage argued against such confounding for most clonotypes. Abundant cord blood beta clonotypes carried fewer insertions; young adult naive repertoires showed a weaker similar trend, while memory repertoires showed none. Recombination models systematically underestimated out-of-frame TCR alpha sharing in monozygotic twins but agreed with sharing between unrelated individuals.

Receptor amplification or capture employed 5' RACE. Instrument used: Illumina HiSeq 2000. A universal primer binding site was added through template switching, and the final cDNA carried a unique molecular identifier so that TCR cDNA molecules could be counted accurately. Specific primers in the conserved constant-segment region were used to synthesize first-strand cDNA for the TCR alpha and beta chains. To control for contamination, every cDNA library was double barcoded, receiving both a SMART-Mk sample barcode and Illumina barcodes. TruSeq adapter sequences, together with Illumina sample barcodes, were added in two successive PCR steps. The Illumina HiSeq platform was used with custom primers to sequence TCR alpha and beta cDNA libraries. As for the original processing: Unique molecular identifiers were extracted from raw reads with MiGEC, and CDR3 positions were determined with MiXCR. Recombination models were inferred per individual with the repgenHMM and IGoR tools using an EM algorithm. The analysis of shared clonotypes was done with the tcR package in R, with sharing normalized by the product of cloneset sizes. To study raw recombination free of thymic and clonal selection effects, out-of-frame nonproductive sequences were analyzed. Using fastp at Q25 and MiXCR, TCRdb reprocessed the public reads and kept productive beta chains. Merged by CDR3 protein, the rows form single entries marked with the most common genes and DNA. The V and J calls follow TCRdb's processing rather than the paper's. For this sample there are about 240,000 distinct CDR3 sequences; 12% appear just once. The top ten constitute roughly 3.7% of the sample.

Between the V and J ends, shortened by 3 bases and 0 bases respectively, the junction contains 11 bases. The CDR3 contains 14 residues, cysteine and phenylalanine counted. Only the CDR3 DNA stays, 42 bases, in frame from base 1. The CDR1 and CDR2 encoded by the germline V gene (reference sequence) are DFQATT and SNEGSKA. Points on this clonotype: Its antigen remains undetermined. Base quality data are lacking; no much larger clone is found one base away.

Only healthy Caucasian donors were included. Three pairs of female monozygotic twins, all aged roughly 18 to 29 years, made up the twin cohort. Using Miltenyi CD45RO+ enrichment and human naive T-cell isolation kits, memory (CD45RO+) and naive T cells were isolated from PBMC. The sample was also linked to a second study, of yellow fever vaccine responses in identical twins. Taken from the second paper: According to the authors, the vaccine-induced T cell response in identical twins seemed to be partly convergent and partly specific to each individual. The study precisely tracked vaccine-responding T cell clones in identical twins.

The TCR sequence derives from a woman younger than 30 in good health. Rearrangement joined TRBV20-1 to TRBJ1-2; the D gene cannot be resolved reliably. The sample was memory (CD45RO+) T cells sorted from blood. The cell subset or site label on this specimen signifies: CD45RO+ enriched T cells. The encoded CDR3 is CSAREGTSNYGYTF. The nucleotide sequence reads TGCAGTGCTAGGGAGGGAACATCTAACTATGGCTACACCTTC.